The rows below give T cell receptor beta chains drawn from one sample of a study of cytomegalovirus exposure and HLA in healthy donors. Sequenced by immunoSEQ multiplex PCR; TCRdb stores in-frame clones only, minus some. The data show 160,000 or so clones, around 81% seen once. Sequencing was done on a sample of PBMCs. Source of these receptors: a woman aged 45 to 65 in good health and CMV-seronegative. The conserved cysteine and the conserved F or W are not part of the CDR3 here. Fields, in order: V gene, J gene, CDR3 protein.

TRBV7-9	TRBJ1-1	ASSRRTGGANTEAF
TRBV13	TRBJ1-1	ASSLWDRGSEAF
TRBV6-5	TRBJ2-7	ASKREGRFEQY
TRBV2	TRBJ1-4	ASARTGAEKLF
TRBV6-6	TRBJ1-2	ASSTSGLGRGGYT
TRBV11-3	TRBJ2-1	ASGRGSYNEQF
TRBV9	TRBJ2-3	ASSVAGTGTSVTDTQY
TRBV5-6	TRBJ1-2	ASSQFESGYT
TRBV5-1	TRBJ1-2	ASSIDRGRGYT
TRBV5-1	TRBJ1-3	ASSFQGTGNTIY
TRBV2	TRBJ1-1	ASSSGQGGTTEAF
TRBV11-3	TRBJ2-3	ASSVSNSDTQY
TRBV6-4	TRBJ2-1	ASSDRDRGFDEQF
TRBV5-1	TRBJ2-1	ASSLWGAGGMIEQF
TRBV28	TRBJ2-5	ASRGAGSETQY
TRBV7-6	TRBJ2-3	ASSSSGPPTDTQY
TRBV2	TRBJ2-7	ASSERGGISYEQY
TRBV6-1	TRBJ2-3	ASRLDTDTQY
TRBV28	TRBJ2-7	ASSLTSGKPYEQY
TRBV2	TRBJ2-1	ASSEGTRKNEQF
TRBV6-1	TRBJ1-3	ASRVGGTAGNTIY
TRBV11-3	TRBJ2-2	ASSLGWSTGELF
TRBV9	TRBJ1-3	ASSEGQGAGGNTIY
TRBV10-2	TRBJ2-1	ASREPSGRNEQF
TRBV5-1	TRBJ1-3	ASSSNAIGTVADTIY
TRBV7-9	TRBJ1-4	ASSPQGPDEKLF
TRBV5-4	TRBJ2-7	ASSLVGGVNPYEQY
TRBV13	TRBJ2-3	ASSQLGQGTDTQY
TRBV18	TRBJ2-7	ASKTGTGISEQY
TRBV2	TRBJ1-2	ASSEMTGFKGYT
TRBV19	TRBJ1-1	ASSLALIGGEAF
TRBV6-5	TRBJ1-2	ASTPTGAHGYT
TRBV6-4	TRBJ1-2	ASTSKIRGQLFYGYT
TRBV15	TRBJ1-5	ATSRGRAGNQPQH
TRBV6-5	TRBJ2-5	ASGRRRETQY
TRBV4-3	TRBJ2-2	ASSQFVGVTGELF
TRBV7-2	TRBJ1-6	ASQQGPSGNSPLH
TRBV30	TRBJ1-1	AWEGSGTEAF
TRBV25-1	TRBJ1-2	ASSVTGTIGYT
TRBV5-4	TRBJ2-7	ASSSDRGSYEQY